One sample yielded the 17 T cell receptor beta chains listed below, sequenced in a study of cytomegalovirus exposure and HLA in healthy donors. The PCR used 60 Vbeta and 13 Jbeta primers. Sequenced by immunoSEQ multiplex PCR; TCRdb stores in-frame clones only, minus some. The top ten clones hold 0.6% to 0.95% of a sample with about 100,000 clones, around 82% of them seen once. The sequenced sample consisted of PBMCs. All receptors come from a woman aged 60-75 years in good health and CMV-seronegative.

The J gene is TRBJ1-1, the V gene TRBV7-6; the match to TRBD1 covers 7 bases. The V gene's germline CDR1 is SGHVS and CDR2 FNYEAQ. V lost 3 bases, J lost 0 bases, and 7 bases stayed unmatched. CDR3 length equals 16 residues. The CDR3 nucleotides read TGTGCCAGCAGCTTCGGTACAGGGGAAATGAACACTGAAGCTTTCTTT. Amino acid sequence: CASSFGTGEMNTEAFF.

The CDR3, as DNA: TGTGCCAGCAGTTTAGCGGGCACAGATACGCAGTATTTT. The encoded protein is CASSLAGTDTQYF. J is TRBJ2-3 and V is TRBV27; no clear D. Per the germline V gene, CDR1 is MNHEY and CDR2 is SMNVEV (reference sequence). V gave up 2 bases and J gave up 1 base, with 4 bases separating them. The CDR3 has 13 residues.

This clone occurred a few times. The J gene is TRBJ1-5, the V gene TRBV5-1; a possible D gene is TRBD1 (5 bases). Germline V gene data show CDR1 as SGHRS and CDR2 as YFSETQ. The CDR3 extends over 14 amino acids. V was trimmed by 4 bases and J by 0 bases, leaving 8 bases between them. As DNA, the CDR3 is TGCGCCAGCAGCCCGGACATTAGCAATCAGCCCCAGCATTTT. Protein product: CASSPDISNQPQHF. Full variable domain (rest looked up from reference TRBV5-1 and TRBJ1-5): KAGVTQTPRYLIKTRGQQVTLSCSPISGHRSVSWYQQTPGQGLQFLFEYFSETQRNKGNFPGRFSGRQFSNSRSEMNVSTLELGDSALYLCASSPDISNQPQHFGDGTRLSIL.

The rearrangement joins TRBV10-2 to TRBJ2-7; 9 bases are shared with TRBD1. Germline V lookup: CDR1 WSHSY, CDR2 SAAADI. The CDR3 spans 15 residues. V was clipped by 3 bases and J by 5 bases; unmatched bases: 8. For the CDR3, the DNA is TGCGCCAGCAGTGACGTGGACAGGGGTGGTAACGAGCAGTACTTC. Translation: CASSDVDRGGNEQYF.

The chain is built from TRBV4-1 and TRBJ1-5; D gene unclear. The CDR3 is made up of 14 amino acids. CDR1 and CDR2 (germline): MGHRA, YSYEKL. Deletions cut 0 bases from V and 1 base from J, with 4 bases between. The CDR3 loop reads CASSQDSSNQPQHF. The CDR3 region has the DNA TGCGCCAGCAGCCAAGATAGCAGCAATCAGCCCCAGCATTTT.

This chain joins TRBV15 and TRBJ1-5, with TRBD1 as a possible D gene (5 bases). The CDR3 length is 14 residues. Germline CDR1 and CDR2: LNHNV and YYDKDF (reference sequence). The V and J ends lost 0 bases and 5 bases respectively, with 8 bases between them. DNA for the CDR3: TGTGCCACCAGCAGAGATCCAGGGTATCAGCCCCAGCATTTT. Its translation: CATSRDPGYQPQHF.

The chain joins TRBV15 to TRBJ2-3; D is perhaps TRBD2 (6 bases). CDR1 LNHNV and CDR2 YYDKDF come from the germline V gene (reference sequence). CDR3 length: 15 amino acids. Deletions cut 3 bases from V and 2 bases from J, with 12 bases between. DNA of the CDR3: TGTGCCACCAGCAGCAGGGACTTAGACACAGATACGCAGTATTTT. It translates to CATSSRDLDTDTQYF.

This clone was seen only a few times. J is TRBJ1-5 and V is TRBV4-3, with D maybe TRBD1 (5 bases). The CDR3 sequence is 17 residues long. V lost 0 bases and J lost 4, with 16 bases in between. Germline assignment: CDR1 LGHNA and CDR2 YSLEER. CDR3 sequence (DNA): TGCGCCAGCAGCCAAGACTGGCCAGCGGGGCCTAATCAGCCCCAGCATTTT. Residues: CASSQDWPAGPNQPQHF.

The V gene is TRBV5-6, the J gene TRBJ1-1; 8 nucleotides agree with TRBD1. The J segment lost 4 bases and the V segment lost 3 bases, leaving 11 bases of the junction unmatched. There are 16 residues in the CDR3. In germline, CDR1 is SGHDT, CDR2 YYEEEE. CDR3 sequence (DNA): TGTGCCAGCAGCTCCGCTGGACAGGGCATCGGCACTGAAGCTTTCTTT. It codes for CASSSAGQGIGTEAFF.

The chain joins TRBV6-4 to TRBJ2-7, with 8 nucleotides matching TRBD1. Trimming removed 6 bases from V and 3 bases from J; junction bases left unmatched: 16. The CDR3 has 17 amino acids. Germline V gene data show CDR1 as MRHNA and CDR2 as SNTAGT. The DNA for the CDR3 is TGTGCCAGCAGCCAGACGTCACCGCGGGACAGGCTCTACGAGCAGTACTTC. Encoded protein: CASSQTSPRDRLYEQYF.

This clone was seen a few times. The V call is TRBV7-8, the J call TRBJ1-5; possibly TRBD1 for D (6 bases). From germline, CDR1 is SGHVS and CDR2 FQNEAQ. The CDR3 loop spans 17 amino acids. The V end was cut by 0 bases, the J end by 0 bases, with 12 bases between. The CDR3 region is CASSLAGGGLSNQPQHF. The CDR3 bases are TGTGCCAGCAGCTTAGCCGGGGGGGGGCTTAGCAATCAGCCCCAGCATTTT. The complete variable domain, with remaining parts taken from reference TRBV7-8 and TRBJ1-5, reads GAGVSQSPRYKVAKRGQDVALRCDPISGHVSLFWYQQALGQGPEFLTYFQNEAQLDKSGLPSDRFFAERPEGSVSTLKIQRTQQEDSAVYLCASSLAGGGLSNQPQHFGDGTRLSIL.

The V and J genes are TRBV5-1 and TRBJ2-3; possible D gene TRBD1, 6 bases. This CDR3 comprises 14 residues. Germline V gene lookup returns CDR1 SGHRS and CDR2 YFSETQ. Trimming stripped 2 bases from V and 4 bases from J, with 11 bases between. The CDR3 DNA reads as TGCGCCAGCAGCTTCCAGGGGTCCCCAGATACGCAGTATTTT. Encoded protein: CASSFQGSPDTQYF. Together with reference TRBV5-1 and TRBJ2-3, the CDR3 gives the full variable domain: KAGVTQTPRYLIKTRGQQVTLSCSPISGHRSVSWYQQTPGQGLQFLFEYFSETQRNKGNFPGRFSGRQFSNSRSEMNVSTLELGDSALYLCASSFQGSPDTQYFGPGTRLTVL.

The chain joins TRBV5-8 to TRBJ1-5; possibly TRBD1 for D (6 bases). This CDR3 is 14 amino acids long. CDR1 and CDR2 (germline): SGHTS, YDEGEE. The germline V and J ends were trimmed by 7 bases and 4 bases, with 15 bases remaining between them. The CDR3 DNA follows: TGTGCCAGCGGTTACAGGGAGTATAATCAGCCCCAGCATTTT. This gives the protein CASGYREYNQPQHF. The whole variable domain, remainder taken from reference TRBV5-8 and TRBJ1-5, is EAGVTQSPTHLIKTRGQQATLRCSPISGHTSVYWYQQALGLGLQFLLWYDEGEERNRGNFPPRFSGRQFPNYSSELNVNALELEDSALYLCASGYREYNQPQHFGDGTRLSIL.

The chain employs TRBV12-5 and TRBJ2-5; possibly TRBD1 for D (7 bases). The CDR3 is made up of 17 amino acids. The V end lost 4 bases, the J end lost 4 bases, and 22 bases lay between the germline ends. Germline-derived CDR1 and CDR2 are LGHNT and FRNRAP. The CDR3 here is CASGSTLFGGGIETQYF. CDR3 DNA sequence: TGTGCTAGTGGTTCCACCCTCTTCGGAGGGGGCATAGAGACCCAGTACTTC.

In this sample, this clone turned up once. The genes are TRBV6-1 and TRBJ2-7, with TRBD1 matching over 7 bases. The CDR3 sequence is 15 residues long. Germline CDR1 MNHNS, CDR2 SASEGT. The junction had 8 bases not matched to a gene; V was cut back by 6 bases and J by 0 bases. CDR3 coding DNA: TGTGCCAGCAGGGAACAGGGGCTTCCCTCCTACGAGCAGTACTTC. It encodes CASREQGLPSYEQYF.

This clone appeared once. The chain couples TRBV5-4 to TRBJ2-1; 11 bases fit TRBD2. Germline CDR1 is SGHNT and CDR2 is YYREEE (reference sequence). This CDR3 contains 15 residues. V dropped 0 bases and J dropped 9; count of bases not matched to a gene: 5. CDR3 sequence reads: CASSLERLAGREQFF. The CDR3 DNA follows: TGTGCCAGCAGCTTGGAGAGACTAGCGGGACGTGAGCAGTTCTTC.

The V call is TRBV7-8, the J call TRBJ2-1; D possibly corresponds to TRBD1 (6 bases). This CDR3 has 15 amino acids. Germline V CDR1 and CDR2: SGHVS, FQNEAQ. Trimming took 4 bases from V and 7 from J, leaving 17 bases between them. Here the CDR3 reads CASSSDTQGNNEQFF. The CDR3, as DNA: TGTGCCAGCAGCTCGGACACCCAGGGGAATAATGAGCAGTTCTTC.